Each of the 28 T cell receptor beta chains below was sequenced from the same sample in a study of blood T cell repertoires in COVID-19 (dated by TCRdb to about 2020). To prepare the library, the immunoSEQ multiplex PCR assay was applied. TCRdb provides this immuneACCESS table in a form limited to in-frame rearrangements. Some clones are lacking; in checked studies, under half of them reflect an unresolved V gene, and why the rest are absent is not known. The sample profile shows under 350,000 clones; approximately 90% of them were found once. About 5% of the sample goes to the ten largest clones. The sample consisted of peripheral blood. The origin of the receptors is a man aged 35-49 years with acute or convalescent COVID-19.

CDR3 DNA: TGTGCCAGCAGCTGGACGGCTACAGGGGTGGCTTTCTTT. It translates to CASSWTATGVAFF. The chain links TRBV3-1 (or the pseudogene TRBV3-2) to TRBJ1-1, with 7 bases matching TRBD1. The CDR3 totals 13 residues. Trimming at V came to 5 bases and at J to 11 bases, leaving 11 bases not matched to a gene. Germline V CDR1 and CDR2: LGHDT, YNNKEL (reference sequence).

CDR3 coding DNA: TGTGCCAGCAGCTTAGCGGGGCCAGCGGGGAACAGACGGACCCAGTACTTC. It is translated as CASSLAGPAGNRRTQYF. This rearrangement joins TRBV7-8 to TRBJ2-5; 7 nucleotides match TRBD2. The CDR3 consists of 17 residues. Losses at the gene ends were 0 bases for V and 7 bases for J; bases not matched to a gene: 14. Germline lookup yields CDR1 SGHVS and CDR2 FQNEAQ.

This clone occurred once. The rearrangement joins TRBV5-1 to TRBJ1-2, with D maybe TRBD1 (5 bases). Trimming left V 2 bases short and J 5 bases short, with 13 bases between. CDR1 and CDR2 (germline): SGHRS, YFSETQ. The CDR3 loop spans 14 amino acids. The CDR3 protein is CASSFGRVTYGYTF. Written as DNA, the CDR3 is TGCGCCAGCAGCTTCGGCAGGGTTACGTATGGCTACACCTTC.

As regards this clone: Other DNA sequences in this sample translate to the same CDR3. The genes are TRBV24-1 and TRBJ1-1; D perhaps matches TRBD1 (6 bases). Looked up from germline, CDR1 is KGHDR and CDR2 is SFDVKD. The CDR3 extends over 12 amino acids. V was trimmed by 3 bases and J by 5 bases, leaving 6 bases between them. The CDR3 region has the DNA TGTGCCACCAGTGATCAGGGGACTGAAGCTTTCTTT. It codes for CATSDQGTEAFF.

As regards this clone: A much larger clone is a single base away; this may be a read error. The genes are TRBV7-6 and TRBJ1-1, with D possibly TRBD1 on 5 matching bases. V lost 5 bases and J 1 base, leaving 8 bases between the germline ends. Germline CDR1 and CDR2: SGHVS and FNYEAQ. This CDR3 has 13 residues. The DNA of the CDR3 is TGTGCCAGCAGCATCGACAGGAACACTGAAGCTTTCTTT. As protein: CASSIDRNTEAFF.

The chain combines TRBV6-2 or TRBV6-3 with TRBJ1-6, with unresolved D. The CDR3 totals 13 residues. Trimming left V 2 bases short and J 8 bases short, with 7 bases between. Per the germline V gene, CDR1 is MNHEY and CDR2 is SVGEGT. The CDR3 sequence: CASSYESDSPLHF. The CDR3 DNA reads as TGTGCCAGCAGTTACGAATCGGATTCACCCCTCCACTTT.

This sequence joins TRBV7-8 and TRBJ2-1; perhaps TRBD2 as D (5 bases). The CDR3 runs to 16 residues. Between the trimmed V and J ends, which lost 3 bases and 4 bases, there was a span of 16 bases. CDR1 and CDR2 from the germline V gene are SGHVS and FQNEAQ. The CDR3, as DNA: TGTGCCAGCAGCTTCAGGTGGACGGAGGTTTACAATGAGCAGTTCTTC. Encoded protein: CASSFRWTEVYNEQFF.

The chain has TRBV5-1 and TRBJ2-7, with a possible D match to TRBD2 (6 bases). The CDR3 sequence is 13 residues long. From germline, CDR1 is SGHRS and CDR2 YFSETQ. Trimming took 4 bases from V and 3 from J, leaving 11 bases between them. The DNA for the CDR3 is TGCGCCAGCAGCCCGGGACTTTTCTACGAGCAGTACTTC. Protein product: CASSPGLFYEQYF.

J is TRBJ1-2 and V is TRBV7-9; TRBD1 matches at 8 bases. V lost 4 bases and J lost 6; bases outside the gene matches: 7. Germline lookup yields CDR1 SEHNR and CDR2 FQNEAQ (reference sequence). The CDR3 contains 14 residues. The CDR3 sequence is CASSSGQGIDGYTF. The CDR3, as DNA: TGTGCCAGCAGCTCCGGACAGGGTATTGATGGCTACACCTTC.

This chain connects TRBV5-4 to TRBJ1-4; a weak D match, TRBD1 (5 bases). Between the trimmed V and J ends, which lost 3 bases and 2 bases, there was a span of 11 bases. The CDR3 runs to 15 residues. The germline gives CDR1 SGHNT, CDR2 YYREEE (reference sequence). For the CDR3, the DNA is TGTGCCAGCAGCTCAGCGGGACGGACTAATGAAAAACTGTTTTTT. It specifies CASSSAGRTNEKLFF.

This chain uses TRBV18 with TRBJ2-6; D uncertain. Germline CDR1 KGHSH, CDR2 LQKENI. V was shortened by 3 bases and J by 0 bases, with 6 bases between the two germline ends. This CDR3 comprises 15 residues. CDR3: CASSPLYSGANVLTF. The CDR3 DNA is TGTGCCAGCTCACCCCTCTACTCTGGGGCCAACGTCCTGACTTTC.

The chain recombines TRBV7-8 with TRBJ2-3; 7 nucleotides agree with TRBD1. The CDR3 has 13 residues. Germline loops: CDR1 SGHVS, CDR2 FQNEAQ. Trimming removed 5 bases from V and 6 bases from J; junction bases left unmatched: 5. The CDR3: CASSRQGGDTQYF. The CDR3 DNA reads TGTGCCAGCAGCAGACAGGGTGGGGATACGCAGTATTTT.

The chain carries TRBV11-3 and TRBJ2-1; 15 bases are a match to TRBD2. J gave up 9 bases and V 5 bases, and 8 bases lay outside the gene matches. Germline CDR1 SGHNT, CDR2 YENEEA. This CDR3 has 16 residues. This CDR3 is CASSVGTSGGPGEQFF. CDR3 DNA: TGTGCCAGCAGCGTTGGGACTAGCGGGGGGCCCGGTGAGCAGTTCTTC.

V and J are TRBV3-1 (or the pseudogene TRBV3-2) and TRBJ2-3, with D maybe TRBD2 (6 bases). This CDR3 spans 14 amino acids. Germline V gene data show CDR1 as LGHDT and CDR2 as YNNKEL (reference sequence). Trimming removed 4 bases at V and 8 bases at J, with 16 bases between. In DNA, the CDR3 is TGTGCCAGCAGCCCCTCCAGGCTGGGAGGTACGCAGTATTTT. Protein sequence: CASSPSRLGGTQYF.

J is TRBJ2-5 and V is TRBV14, with no clear D. Between the trimmed V and J ends, which lost 2 bases and 3 bases, there was a span of 10 bases. The CDR3 runs to 14 residues. Germline CDR1 SGHDN, CDR2 FVKESK. The CDR3 bases are TGTGCCAGCAGCCAAACTTGGCAGGAAGAGACCCAGTACTTC. Its protein product is CASSQTWQEETQYF.

The rearrangement uses TRBV6-4 and TRBJ2-1, with D perhaps matching TRBD2 (6 bases). V lost 5 bases, J lost 7 bases, and 15 bases lay in between. Germline values: CDR1 MRHNA, CDR2 SNTAGT. The CDR3 runs 14 residues. This chain's CDR3 is CASSSTLGGNEQFF. The CDR3 bases are TGTGCCAGCAGTTCCACGCTGGGGGGTAATGAGCAGTTCTTC.

CDR3 in amino acids: CASSLEFERKFF. Written as DNA, the CDR3 is TGCGCCAGCAGCTTGGAATTCGAGCGTAAGTTCTTC. The rearrangement joins TRBV5-1 to TRBJ2-1; no clear D. Trimming took 0 bases from V and 14 from J, leaving 12 bases between them. The CDR3 contains 12 residues. Looked up from germline, CDR1 is SGHRS and CDR2 is YFSETQ.

The chain links TRBV10-3 to TRBJ1-1; TRBD1 aligns across 9 bases. This CDR3 contains 20 residues. Germline V gene sequence: CDR1 ENHRY, CDR2 SYGVKD. V shed 2 bases, J shed 1 base, and the junction held 17 bases outside the gene matches. CDR3 sequence: CAISELGGTGKDLGNTEAFF. CDR3 DNA sequence: TGTGCCATCAGTGAGCTGGGGGGGACAGGGAAGGATCTAGGGAACACTGAAGCTTTCTTT.

The chain employs TRBV3-1 (or the pseudogene TRBV3-2) and TRBJ1-6; D not resolved. V lost 0 bases, J lost 6 bases, and 9 bases lay in between. Germline loops: CDR1 LGHDT, CDR2 YNNKEL (reference sequence). This CDR3 region has 15 residues. CDR3 coding DNA: TGTGCCAGCAGCCAAGATAGCACCGCTAATTCACCCCTCCACTTT. It codes for CASSQDSTANSPLHF.

This chain joins TRBV2 and TRBJ2-2; tentatively, D is TRBD1 (5 bases). CDR1 and CDR2 from the germline V gene are SNHLY and FYNNEI. V lost 7 bases to trimming and J lost 6 bases, with 15 bases between them. This CDR3 region has 14 residues. CDR3 nucleotide sequence: TGTGCCAGCACACTGCGCCAAGGGGCCGGGGAGCTGTTTTTT. This translates into CASTLRQGAGELFF.

The V gene is TRBV3-1 (or the pseudogene TRBV3-2), the J gene TRBJ2-4; possibly TRBD1 for D (6 bases). Looked up from germline, CDR1 is LGHDT and CDR2 is YNNKEL (reference sequence). The CDR3 runs 12 residues. V dropped 1 base and J dropped 16 bases, with 14 bases sitting between them. The CDR3 protein is CASSQGQVRTYF. DNA of the CDR3: TGTGCCAGCAGCCAAGGACAGGTGAGGACCTACTTC.

The V gene is TRBV24-1, the J gene TRBJ2-1; possible D gene TRBD2, 6 bases. The CDR3 is 14 amino acids. V gave up 4 bases and J gave up 5 bases, with 11 bases separating them. Germline V gene data show CDR1 as KGHDR and CDR2 as SFDVKD. The CDR3: CATSDAGLHNEQFF. DNA of the CDR3: TGTGCCACCAGTGACGCGGGATTGCACAATGAGCAGTTCTTC.

The CDR3 here is CASSALYKQGAINTEAFF. CDR3 in DNA: TGTGCCAGCAGCGCACTATATAAACAGGGGGCGATTAACACTGAAGCTTTCTTT. This chain connects TRBV11-3 to TRBJ1-1; 9 nucleotides align to TRBD1. This CDR3 comprises 18 residues. After removal of 5 bases from V and 2 bases from J, the junction contained 15 bases not matched to a gene. Germline V gives CDR1 SGHNT, CDR2 YENEEA.

The chain is built from TRBV6-5 and TRBJ1-5, with 7 nucleotides matching TRBD1. With V trimmed by 5 bases and J by 3 bases, 4 bases remained unmatched. This CDR3 spans 14 amino acids. CDR1 is MNHEY and CDR2 is SVGAGI in the germline V gene. The CDR3 is CASSPDRINQPQHF. The CDR3 bases are TGTGCCAGCAGTCCGGACAGGATCAATCAGCCCCAGCATTTT.

This clone was picked up a small number of times. The genes are TRBV7-3 and TRBJ2-2; 8 bases line up with TRBD2. CDR1 is SGHTA and CDR2 is FQGTGA in the germline V gene. J lost 10 bases, V lost 4 bases, and 5 bases had no gene match. The CDR3 runs 13 residues. This CDR3 is CASSSRGGKELFF. The CDR3 DNA follows: TGTGCCAGCAGCTCTCGGGGGGGCAAGGAGCTGTTTTTT.

This chain joins TRBV7-6 and TRBJ1-4, with TRBD1 as a possible D gene (6 bases). The germline gives CDR1 SGHVS, CDR2 FNYEAQ. The CDR3 sequence is 18 residues long. Trimming left V 0 bases short and J 5 bases short, with 19 bases between. The CDR3 is CASSLAPKLQGINEKLFF. DNA of the CDR3: TGTGCCAGCAGCTTAGCCCCAAAGTTACAGGGTATCAATGAAAAACTGTTTTTT.

The rearrangement links TRBV18 to TRBJ2-6; D uncertain. Germline-derived CDR1 and CDR2 are KGHSH and LQKENI. This CDR3 is 14 amino acids long. With 5 bases removed from V and 0 bases from J, the gap between germline ends came to 5 bases. The CDR3 DNA reads TGTGCCAGCTCATCTAGCTCTGGGGCCAACGTCCTGACTTTC. Translation gives CASSSSSGANVLTF. The whole variable domain, remainder taken from reference TRBV18 and TRBJ2-6, is NAGVMQNPRHLVRRRGQEARLRCSPMKGHSHVYWYRQLPEEGLKFMVYLQKENIIDESGMPKERFSAEFPKEGPSILRIQQVVRGDSAAYFCASSSSSGANVLTFGAGSRLTVL.

The V call is TRBV21-1, the J call TRBJ2-6; TRBD2, the table's D call, was not compared with the DNA. TRBV21-1 is deemed a pseudogene. The CDR3 covers 14 residues. Written as DNA, the CDR3 is TGTGCCGTTATGGGAGTCACTGGGGCCAACGTCCTGACTTTC. The encoded protein is CAVMGVTGANVLTF.